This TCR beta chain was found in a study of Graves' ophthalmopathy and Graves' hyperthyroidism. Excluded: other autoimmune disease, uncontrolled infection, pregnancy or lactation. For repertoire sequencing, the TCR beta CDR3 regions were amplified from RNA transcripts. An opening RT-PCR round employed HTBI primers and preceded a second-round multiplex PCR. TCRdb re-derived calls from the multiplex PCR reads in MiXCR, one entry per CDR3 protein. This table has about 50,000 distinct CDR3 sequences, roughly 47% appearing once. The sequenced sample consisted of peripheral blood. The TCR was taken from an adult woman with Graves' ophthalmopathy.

The CDR3 region has the DNA TGTGCCAGCAGCTTAGCCCGACACGACGAGCAGTACTTC. It encodes CASSLARHDEQYF. This rearrangement joins TRBV7-6 to TRBJ2-7; no firm D call. This CDR3 has 13 residues. CDR1 and CDR2 (germline): SGHVS, FNYEAQ. The ends were cut back, 0 bases at V and 5 bases at J, with 8 bases in the middle.